Below are 26 T cell receptor beta chains sequenced from a single sample in a study of vaccination effects on CD4 cells after COVID-19. Libraries were prepared by immunoSEQ multiplex PCR; TCRdb keeps only in-frame clonotypes and omits some of them. The sample shows 43,000 or so clones, just over 70% of them seen only once. Upon completion of roughly ten days in culture, CD4+ T cells were isolated. Either the mRNA-1273 or the BNT162b2 vaccine was given to participants as two doses. For these receptors, no antigen is known. The material sequenced was CD4+ T cells from PBMCs cultured without peptide, taken after COVID-19 vaccination. Source of these receptors: a human donor who received a COVID-19 vaccine.

The V call is TRBV6-5, the J call TRBJ1-2, with no clear D. Per the germline V gene, CDR1 is MNHEY and CDR2 is SVGAGI. The V gene lost 2 bases and the J gene lost 0 bases, with 7 bases spanning the gap. CDR3 length: 14 residues. The DNA for the CDR3 is TGTGCCAGCAGTTACCTGAATACTAACTATGGCTACACCTTC. Encoded protein: CASSYLNTNYGYTF.

A few counts support this clone. The chain has TRBV2 and TRBJ1-5; TRBD1 aligns across 7 bases. The CDR3 runs 14 residues. CDR1 and CDR2 (germline): SNHLY, FYNNEI. V lost 5 bases, J lost 2 bases, and 3 bases stayed unmatched. CDR3 region: CASSQDRRNQPQHF. DNA for the CDR3: TGTGCCAGCAGTCAGGACAGGCGCAATCAGCCCCAGCATTTT.

The chain joins TRBV2 to TRBJ1-5; no reliable D call. V was shortened by 3 bases and J by 0 bases, with 6 bases between the two germline ends. The CDR3 consists of 14 residues. Per the germline V gene, CDR1 is SNHLY and CDR2 is FYNNEI. The CDR3 spells CASSDMYSNQPQHF. DNA of the CDR3: TGTGCCAGCAGTGATATGTATAGCAATCAGCCCCAGCATTTT.

The chain carries TRBV9 and TRBJ2-3; TRBD2 might be the D (6 bases). CDR1 is SGDLS and CDR2 is YYNGEE in the germline V gene. CDR3 size: 13 residues. Trimming removed 1 base from V and 6 bases from J, with 9 bases in between. The DNA for the CDR3 is TGTGCCAGCAGCGTACAGGAGGGGGATACGCAGTATTTT. This gives the protein CASSVQEGDTQYF. Complete variable domain (other parts from reference TRBV9 and TRBJ2-3): DSGVTQTPKHLITATGQRVTLRCSPRSGDLSVYWYQQSLDQGLQFLIQYYNGEERAKGNILERFSAQQFPDLHSELNLSSLELGDSALYFCASSVQEGDTQYFGPGTRLTVL.

The V gene is TRBV7-9, the J gene TRBJ2-5, with TRBD2 as a possible D gene (5 bases). V gave up 6 bases and J gave up 5 bases, with 13 bases separating them. Per germline, CDR1 SEHNR and CDR2 FQNEAQ (reference sequence). The CDR3 covers 13 residues. The chain's CDR3 is CASSWGVGETQYF. The CDR3 coding sequence is TGTGCCAGCAGTTGGGGAGTTGGGGAGACCCAGTACTTC.

The V gene is TRBV6-5, the J gene TRBJ2-1; D assignment may be TRBD1 or TRBD2 (6 bases each). In germline, CDR1 is MNHEY, CDR2 SVGAGI. V shed 6 bases and J shed 4 bases, with 16 bases lying between them. The CDR3 covers 15 residues. DNA of the CDR3: TGTGCCAGCAGGTTCGGGGGCGGTCTGTACAATGAGCAGTTCTTC. Protein sequence: CASRFGGGLYNEQFF.

The J gene is TRBJ1-1, the V gene TRBV15; 7 bases fit TRBD1. J was trimmed by 1 base and V by 3 bases; bases with no gene match: 8. Germline lookup yields CDR1 LNHNV and CDR2 YYDKDF (reference sequence). The CDR3 extends over 16 amino acids. The CDR3 DNA is TGTGCCACCAGCAGCTTCCCCAACAGGGGGAACACTGAAGCTTTCTTT. It yields the protein CATSSFPNRGNTEAFF.

This rearrangement joins TRBV2 to TRBJ2-2, with TRBD2 as a possible D gene (5 bases). Trimming removed 6 bases from V and 7 bases from J, with 15 bases in between. There are 14 residues in the CDR3. The germline V gene has CDR1 SNHLY and CDR2 FYNNEI. In nucleotides, the CDR3 is TGTGCCAGCAGCAGAGAAGGAGGAGGCGGGGAGCTGTTTTTT. This encodes CASSREGGGGELFF.

This clone occurred a few times. V is TRBV6-5 and J is TRBJ1-2; TRBD1 is a possible D gene (6 bases). V lost 6 bases and J 6 bases, leaving 14 bases between the germline ends. Germline V gene sequence: CDR1 MNHEY, CDR2 SVGAGI. This CDR3 contains 13 residues. In DNA form, the CDR3 reads TGTGCCAGCAGCCAACAGGGAGTAAATGGCTACACCTTC. Its translation is CASSQQGVNGYTF.

This clone was counted once. The chain joins TRBV6-5 to TRBJ1-4; no clear D gene. The CDR3 totals 14 residues. Trimming removed 0 bases from V and 0 bases from J, with 2 bases in between. Germline CDR1 reads MNHEY; CDR2 reads SVGAGI. Here the CDR3 reads CASSYSATNEKLFF. In DNA form, the CDR3 reads TGTGCCAGCAGTTACTCAGCAACTAATGAAAAACTGTTTTTT.

The V call is TRBV29-1, the J call TRBJ2-7, with TRBD1 matching over 7 bases. The ends lost 6 bases at V and 2 bases at J; junction bases unmatched: 7. Germline CDR1 is SQVTM and CDR2 is ANQGSEA. There are 13 residues in the CDR3. This CDR3 is CSVSHRGAYEQYF. The CDR3 DNA sequence: TGCAGCGTAAGCCACAGGGGCGCCTACGAGCAGTACTTC.

This clone was counted a single time. This rearrangement joins TRBV11-2 to TRBJ2-1, with TRBD2 matching over 8 bases. The CDR3 covers 14 residues. V shed 11 bases and J 5 bases; nucleotides not matched to a gene: 11. In germline, CDR1 is SGHAT, CDR2 FQNNGV. CDR3 sequence (DNA): TGTGCCGTGGGAAGCGGGAGTTCCCACAATGAGCAGTTCTTC. Amino acids: CAVGSGSSHNEQFF.

V gene TRBV3-1 (or the pseudogene TRBV3-2) combines with J gene TRBJ2-5; D may be TRBD1 or TRBD2 (6 bases each). The CDR3 length is 14 residues. Germline V gene sequence: CDR1 LGHDT, CDR2 YNNKEL (reference sequence). The V gene lost 3 bases and the J gene lost 5 bases, with 13 bases spanning the gap. For the CDR3, the DNA is TGTGCCAGCAGCCATCGGGGGCGCACGGAGACCCAGTACTTC. Residues: CASSHRGRTETQYF.

The chain joins TRBV10-1 to TRBJ2-1, with TRBD2 as a possible D gene (5 bases). Germline CDR1 WNHNN, CDR2 SYGVQD (reference sequence). The CDR3 covers 14 residues. V lost 2 bases to trimming and J lost 8 bases, with 13 bases between them. The chain's CDR3 is CASSETGLRDEQFF. The CDR3 bases are TGCGCCAGCAGTGAGACGGGGTTAAGGGATGAGCAGTTCTTC.

This chain connects TRBV20-1 to TRBJ1-1; D may be TRBD1 (6 bases). CDR3 length equals 15 residues. Germline V gives CDR1 DFQATT, CDR2 SNEGSKA (reference sequence). V lost 3 bases and J 1 base, leaving 15 bases between the germline ends. The CDR3 nucleotides are TGCAGTGCTAGTAAAGGAGGGGGGGGGAACACTGAAGCTTTCTTT. This sequence encodes CSASKGGGGNTEAFF.

The chain uses TRBV7-2 and TRBJ2-3; the match to TRBD1 covers 10 bases. Per the germline V gene, CDR1 is SGHTA and CDR2 is FQGNSA. This CDR3 region has 15 residues. The trim removed 1 base at V and 5 bases at J, leaving 3 bases unmatched. The CDR3 loop reads CASSLVGTGVDTQYF. In DNA form, the CDR3 reads TGTGCCAGCAGCTTAGTAGGGACAGGGGTAGATACGCAGTATTTT.

J is TRBJ1-1 and V is TRBV3-1 (or the pseudogene TRBV3-2), with D perhaps TRBD1 (6 bases). CDR1 LGHDT and CDR2 YNNKEL come from the germline V gene (reference sequence). The CDR3 extends over 13 amino acids. Deletions cut 4 bases from V and 8 bases from J, with 14 bases between. CDR3: CASSLSGENEAFF. The CDR3 bases are TGTGCCAGCAGCCTCTCAGGGGAAAACGAAGCTTTCTTT.

The chain recombines TRBV4-1 with TRBJ2-1; possibly TRBD1 or TRBD2 for D (6 bases each). Per the germline V gene, CDR1 is MGHRA and CDR2 is YSYEKL. The CDR3 is made up of 19 amino acids. Trimming cost V 0 bases and J 0 bases, with 18 bases left between them. The CDR3 nucleotides are TGCGCCAGCAGCCAAGAAGGGGGGAAGGGTTGGGGCTCCTACAATGAGCAGTTCTTC. Translating gives CASSQEGGKGWGSYNEQFF.

The chain employs TRBV27 and TRBJ1-2, with D unclear. The CDR3 covers 17 residues. V lost 3 bases to trimming and J lost 4 bases, with 21 bases between them. Looked up from germline, CDR1 is MNHEY and CDR2 is SMNVEV (reference sequence). CDR3 region: CASSLSEATLQPYGYTF. The DNA for the CDR3 is TGTGCCAGCAGTTTGTCGGAGGCGACTCTGCAACCCTATGGCTACACCTTC.

The chain uses TRBV12-3 or TRBV12-4 and TRBJ2-2, with 8 bases fitting TRBD1. Unmatched junction bases numbered 2, after V lost 2 bases and J lost 9 bases. The CDR3 spans 13 residues. The DNA of the CDR3 is TGTGCCAGCAGTTTACAGGGGGCTTGGGAGCTGTTTTTT. Its protein product is CASSLQGAWELFF.

The V call is TRBV7-9, the J call TRBJ1-1, with D perhaps matching TRBD1 (5 bases). The CDR3 length is 15 residues. V was shortened by 3 bases and J by 3 bases, with 14 bases between the two germline ends. Looked up from germline, CDR1 is SEHNR and CDR2 is FQNEAQ (reference sequence). CDR3 residues: CASSFYLLGDTEAFF. The CDR3 region has the DNA TGTGCCAGCAGCTTCTACCTGCTGGGGGACACTGAAGCTTTCTTT.

This clone appeared a few times. The chain's CDR3 is CASSQDTSPLIYEQYF. The CDR3 DNA sequence: TGTGCCAGCAGCCAGGACACTAGTCCCCTAATCTACGAGCAGTACTTC. This sequence joins TRBV4-2 and TRBJ2-7; the D call may be TRBD1 or TRBD2 (5 bases each). This CDR3 spans 16 amino acids. In germline, CDR1 is LGHNA, CDR2 YNFKEQ. V gave up 3 bases and J gave up 3 bases, with 18 bases separating them.

The rearrangement uses TRBV6-5 and TRBJ2-7, with 8 bases matching TRBD1. Looked up from germline, CDR1 is MNHEY and CDR2 is SVGAGI. V shed 0 bases, J shed 4 bases, and the junction held 5 bases outside the gene matches. This CDR3 contains 15 residues. In nucleotides, the CDR3 is TGTGCCAGCAGTTACTCAGGACAGGGCCCATACGAGCAGTACTTC. Its translation is CASSYSGQGPYEQYF.

This clone has more than one count but fewer than ten. The chain is built from TRBV7-2 and TRBJ2-5; TRBD2 matches 14 bases. In germline, CDR1 is SGHTA, CDR2 FQGNSA. The CDR3 length is 15 residues. With V trimmed by 4 bases and J by 3 bases, 1 base remained unmatched. CDR3 coding DNA: TGTGCCAGCAGCTGGACTAGCGGGGGGAAAGAGACCCAGTACTTC. This gives the protein CASSWTSGGKETQYF.

This chain connects TRBV7-9 to TRBJ1-1; no clear D. Germline-derived CDR1 and CDR2 are SEHNR and FQNEAQ (reference sequence). V lost 5 bases, J lost 10 bases, and 17 bases lay in between. CDR3 size: 13 residues. In DNA, the CDR3 is TGTGCCAGCAGCGCAGACGGACCCCCTGGAGCTTTCTTT. Amino acids: CASSADGPPGAFF. Using reference TRBV7-9 and TRBJ1-1 for the parts outside the CDR3, the full variable domain is DTGVSQNPRHKITKRGQNVTFRCDPISEHNRLYWYRQTLGQGPEFLTYFQNEAQLEKSRLLSDRFSAERPKGSFSTLEIQRTEQGDSAMYLCASSADGPPGAFFGQGTRLTVV.

This chain connects TRBV11-2 to TRBJ1-2; possible D gene TRBD1, 5 bases. The length of the CDR3 is 14 residues. V dropped 2 bases and J dropped 7 bases, with 14 bases sitting between them. Germline assignment: CDR1 SGHAT and CDR2 FQNNGV. In nucleotides, the CDR3 is TGTGCCAGCAGCTTAAGACCTCTCGGGGGTGGCTACACCTTC. This translates into CASSLRPLGGGYTF.